This TCR beta chain was obtained from a study of T-cell reconstitution after alpha-beta-depleted transplantation in children. A TCRbeta library incorporating unique molecular identifiers was prepared. TCRdb itself ran the PCR reads through MiXCR, one entry per CDR3 protein. The sample yields about half a million distinct CDR3 sequences, around 12% seen once. In this sample, this clonotype is medium-sized. This CDR3 has 12 amino acids. V was cut by 5 bases and J by 7 bases, with 11 bases left in between. Germline V CDR1 and CDR2: SGHTA, FQGNSA. The chain links TRBV7-2 to TRBJ2-5; no definite D call. The sequences come from PBMCs from the stem cell graft donor, collected from the stem cell graft. This receptor was obtained from a human donor who donated a stem cell graft to a child with combined immunodeficiency. The CDR3 sequence: CASSLTPGTQYF. The CDR3 nucleotides are TGTGCCAGCAGCCTAACCCCTGGGACCCAGTACTTC.